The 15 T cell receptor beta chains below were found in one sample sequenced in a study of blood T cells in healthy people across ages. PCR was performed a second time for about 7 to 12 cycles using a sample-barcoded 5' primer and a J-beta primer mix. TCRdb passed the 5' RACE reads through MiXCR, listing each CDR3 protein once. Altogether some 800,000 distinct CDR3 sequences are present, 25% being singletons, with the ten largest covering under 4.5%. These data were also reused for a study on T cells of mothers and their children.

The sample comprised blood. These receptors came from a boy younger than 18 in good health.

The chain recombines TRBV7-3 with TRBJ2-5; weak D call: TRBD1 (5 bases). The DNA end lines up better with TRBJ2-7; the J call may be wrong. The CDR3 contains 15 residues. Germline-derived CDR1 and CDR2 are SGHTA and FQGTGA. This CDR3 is CASSWAPTGAGEQYF. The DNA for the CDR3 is TGTGCCAGCAGCTGGGCCCCGACTGGGGCCGGCGAGCAGTACTTC.

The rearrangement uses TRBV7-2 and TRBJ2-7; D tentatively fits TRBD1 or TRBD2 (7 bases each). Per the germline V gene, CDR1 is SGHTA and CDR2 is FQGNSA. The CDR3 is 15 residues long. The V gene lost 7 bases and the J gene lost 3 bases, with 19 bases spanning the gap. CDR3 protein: CASTGGPGQSYEQYF. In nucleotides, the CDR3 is TGTGCCAGCACGGGAGGTCCGGGACAGAGCTACGAGCAGTACTTC.

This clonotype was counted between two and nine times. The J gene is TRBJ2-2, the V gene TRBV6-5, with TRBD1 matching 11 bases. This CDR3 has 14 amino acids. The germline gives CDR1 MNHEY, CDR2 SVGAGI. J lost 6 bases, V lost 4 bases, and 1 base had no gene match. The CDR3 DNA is TGTGCCAGCAGTTGGACAGGGGGCTCCGGGGAGCTGTTTTTT. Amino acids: CASSWTGGSGELFF.

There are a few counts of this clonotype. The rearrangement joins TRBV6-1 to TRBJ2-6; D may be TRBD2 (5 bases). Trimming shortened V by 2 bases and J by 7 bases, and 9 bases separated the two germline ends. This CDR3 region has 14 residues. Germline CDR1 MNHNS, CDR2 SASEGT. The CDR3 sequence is CASSERTRANVLTF. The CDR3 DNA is TGTGCCAGCAGTGAACGGACTCGAGCCAACGTCCTGACTTTC.

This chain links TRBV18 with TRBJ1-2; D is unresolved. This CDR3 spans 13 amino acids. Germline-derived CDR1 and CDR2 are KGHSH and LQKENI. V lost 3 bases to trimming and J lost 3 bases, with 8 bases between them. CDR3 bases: TGTGCCAGCTCACCCTCAGAAGACTATGGCTACACCTTC. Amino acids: CASSPSEDYGYTF.

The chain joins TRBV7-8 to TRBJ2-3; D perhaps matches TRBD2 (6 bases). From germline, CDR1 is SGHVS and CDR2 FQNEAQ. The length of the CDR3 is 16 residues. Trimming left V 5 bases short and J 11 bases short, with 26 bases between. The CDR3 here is CASSPRTRGLPAGQYF. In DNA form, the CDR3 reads TGTGCCAGCAGCCCCCGAACGCGGGGTCTCCCAGCGGGGCAGTATTTT.

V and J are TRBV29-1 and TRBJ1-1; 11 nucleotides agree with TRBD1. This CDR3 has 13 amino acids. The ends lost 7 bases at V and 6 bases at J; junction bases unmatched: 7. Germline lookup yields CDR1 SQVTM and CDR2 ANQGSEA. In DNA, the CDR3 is TGCAGCGCAAGGACAGGGGGCTTCGCTGAAGCTTTCTTT. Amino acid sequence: CSARTGGFAEAFF. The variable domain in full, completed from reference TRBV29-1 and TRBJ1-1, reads SAVISQKPSRDICQRGTSLTIQCQVDSQVTMMFWYRQQPGQSLTLIATANQGSEATYESGFVIDKFPISRPNLTFSTLTVSNMSPEDSSIYLCSARTGGFAEAFFGQGTRLTVV.

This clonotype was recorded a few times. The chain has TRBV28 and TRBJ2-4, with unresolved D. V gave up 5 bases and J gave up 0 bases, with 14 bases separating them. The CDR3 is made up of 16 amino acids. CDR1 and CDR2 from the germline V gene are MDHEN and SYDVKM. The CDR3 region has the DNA TGTGCCAGCAGTCCCCGTGGCAGTTTAGCCAAAAACATTCAGTACTTC. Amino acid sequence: CASSPRGSLAKNIQYF.

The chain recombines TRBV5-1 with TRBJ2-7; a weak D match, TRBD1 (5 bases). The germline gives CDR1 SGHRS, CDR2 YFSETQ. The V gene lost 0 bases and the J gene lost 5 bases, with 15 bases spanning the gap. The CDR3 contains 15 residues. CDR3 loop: CASSLEGRAIDEQYF. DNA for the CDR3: TGCGCCAGCAGCTTGGAGGGCAGGGCAATCGACGAGCAGTACTTC.

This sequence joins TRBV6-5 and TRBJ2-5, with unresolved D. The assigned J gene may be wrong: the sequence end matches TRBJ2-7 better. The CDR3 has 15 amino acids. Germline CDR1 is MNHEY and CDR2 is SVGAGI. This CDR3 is CASSYRPHPRYEQYF. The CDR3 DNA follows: TGTGCCAGCAGTTACCGGCCTCATCCGAGATACGAGCAGTACTTC.

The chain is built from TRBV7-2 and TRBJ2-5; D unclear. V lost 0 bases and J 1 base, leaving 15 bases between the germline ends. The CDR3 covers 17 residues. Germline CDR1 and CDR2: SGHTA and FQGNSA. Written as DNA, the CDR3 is TGTGCCAGCAGCTTAGCGCCGATGGTTTTTCTCCAAGAGACCCAGTACTTC. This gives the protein CASSLAPMVFLQETQYF.

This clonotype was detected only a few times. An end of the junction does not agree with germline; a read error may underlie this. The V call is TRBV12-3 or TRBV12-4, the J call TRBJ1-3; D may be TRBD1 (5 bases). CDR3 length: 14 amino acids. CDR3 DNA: TGTGCCAGCAGTTTCGGGGGTGTTGGAAACACCATGTATTTT. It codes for CASSFGGVGNTMYF.

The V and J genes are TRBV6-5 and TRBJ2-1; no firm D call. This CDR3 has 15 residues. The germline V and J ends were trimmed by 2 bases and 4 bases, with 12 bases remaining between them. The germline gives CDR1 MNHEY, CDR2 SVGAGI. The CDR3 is CASSYDTPLYNEQFF. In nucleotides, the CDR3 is TGTGCCAGCAGTTACGACACCCCACTATACAATGAGCAGTTCTTC.

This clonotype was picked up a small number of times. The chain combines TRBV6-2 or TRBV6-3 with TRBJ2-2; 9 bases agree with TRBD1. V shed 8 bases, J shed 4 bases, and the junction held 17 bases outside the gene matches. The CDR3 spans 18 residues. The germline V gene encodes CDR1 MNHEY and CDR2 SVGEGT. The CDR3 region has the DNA TGTGCCAGCGGGCGGGCACCGTCTGGGACAGGGTTCACCGGGGAGCTGTTTTTT. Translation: CASGRAPSGTGFTGELFF.

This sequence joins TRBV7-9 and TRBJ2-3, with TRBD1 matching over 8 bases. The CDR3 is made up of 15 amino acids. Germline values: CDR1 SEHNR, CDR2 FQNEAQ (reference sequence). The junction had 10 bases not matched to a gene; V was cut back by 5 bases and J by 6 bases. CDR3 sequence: CASSPQGALVDTQYF. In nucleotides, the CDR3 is TGTGCCAGCAGCCCCCAGGGGGCGCTCGTCGATACGCAGTATTTT.